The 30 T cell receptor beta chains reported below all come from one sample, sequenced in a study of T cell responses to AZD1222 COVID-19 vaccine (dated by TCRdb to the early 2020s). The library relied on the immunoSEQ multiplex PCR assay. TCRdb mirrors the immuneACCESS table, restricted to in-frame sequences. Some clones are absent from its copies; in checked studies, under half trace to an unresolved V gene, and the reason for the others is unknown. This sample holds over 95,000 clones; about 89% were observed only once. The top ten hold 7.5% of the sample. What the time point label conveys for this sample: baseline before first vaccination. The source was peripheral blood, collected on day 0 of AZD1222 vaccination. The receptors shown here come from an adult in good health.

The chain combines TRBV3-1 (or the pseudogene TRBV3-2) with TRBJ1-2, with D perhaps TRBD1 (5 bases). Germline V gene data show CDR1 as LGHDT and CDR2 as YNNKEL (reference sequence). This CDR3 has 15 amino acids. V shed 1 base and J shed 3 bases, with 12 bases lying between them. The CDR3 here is CASSQGGREDYGYTF. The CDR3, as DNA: TGTGCCAGCAGCCAAGGTGGCAGGGAGGACTATGGCTACACCTTC.

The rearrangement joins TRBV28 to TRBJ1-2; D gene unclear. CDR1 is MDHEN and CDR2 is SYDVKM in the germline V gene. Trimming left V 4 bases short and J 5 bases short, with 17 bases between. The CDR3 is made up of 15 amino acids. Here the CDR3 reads CASSSRSLRWYGYTF. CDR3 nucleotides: TGTGCCAGCAGTTCTCGTTCCCTCCGGTGGTATGGCTACACCTTC.

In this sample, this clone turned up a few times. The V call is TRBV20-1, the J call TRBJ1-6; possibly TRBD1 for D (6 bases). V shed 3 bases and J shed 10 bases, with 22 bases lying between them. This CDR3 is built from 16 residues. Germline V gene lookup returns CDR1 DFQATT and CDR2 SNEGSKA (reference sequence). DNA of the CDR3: TGCAGTGCTAGTCTCTTAATGGGACAAGGGGCATCACCCCTCCACTTT. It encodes CSASLLMGQGASPLHF.

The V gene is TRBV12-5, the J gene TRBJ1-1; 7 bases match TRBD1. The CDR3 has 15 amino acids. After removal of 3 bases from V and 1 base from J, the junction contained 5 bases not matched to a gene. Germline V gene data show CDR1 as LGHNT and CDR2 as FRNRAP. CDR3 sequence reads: CASGLQGLPNTEAFF. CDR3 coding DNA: TGTGCTAGTGGTTTACAGGGGCTCCCGAACACTGAAGCTTTCTTT. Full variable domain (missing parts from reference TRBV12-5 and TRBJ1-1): DARVTQTPRHKVTEMGQEVTMRCQPILGHNTVFWYRQTMMQGLELLAYFRNRAPLDDSGMPKDRFSAEMPDATLATLKIQPSEPRDSAVYFCASGLQGLPNTEAFFGQGTRLTVV.

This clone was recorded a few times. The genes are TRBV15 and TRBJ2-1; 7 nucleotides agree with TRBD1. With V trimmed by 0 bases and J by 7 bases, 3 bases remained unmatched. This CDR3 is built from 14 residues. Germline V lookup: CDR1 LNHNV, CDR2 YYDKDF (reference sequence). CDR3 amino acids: CATSRDRGRNEQFF. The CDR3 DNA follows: TGTGCCACCAGCAGAGATAGGGGGCGTAATGAGCAGTTCTTC.

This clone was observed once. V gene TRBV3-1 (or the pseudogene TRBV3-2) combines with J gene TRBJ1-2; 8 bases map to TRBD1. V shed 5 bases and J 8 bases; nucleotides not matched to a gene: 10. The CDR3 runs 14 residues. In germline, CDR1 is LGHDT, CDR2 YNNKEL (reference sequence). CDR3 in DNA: TGTGCCAGCAGCTACCCAGGGGGCGCGGGAGGCTACACCTTC. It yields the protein CASSYPGGAGGYTF.

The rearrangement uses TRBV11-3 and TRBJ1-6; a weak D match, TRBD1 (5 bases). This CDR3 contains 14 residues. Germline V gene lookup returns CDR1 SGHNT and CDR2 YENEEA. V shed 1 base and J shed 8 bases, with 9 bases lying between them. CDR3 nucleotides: TGTGCCAGCAGCTTAGGGGGCATGGATTCACCCCTCCACTTT. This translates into CASSLGGMDSPLHF.

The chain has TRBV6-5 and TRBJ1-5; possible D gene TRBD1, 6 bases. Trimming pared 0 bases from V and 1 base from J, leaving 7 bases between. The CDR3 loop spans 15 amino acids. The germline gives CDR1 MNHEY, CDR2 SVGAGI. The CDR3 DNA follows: TGTGCCAGCAGTTACTCTGGGACAAGCAATCAGCCCCAGCATTTT. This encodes CASSYSGTSNQPQHF.

The CDR3 coding sequence is TGTGCCAGCAGCTTAACTGGGGGGGGCCAAAACTATGGCTACACCTTC. This translates into CASSLTGGGQNYGYTF. This rearrangement joins TRBV11-2 to TRBJ1-2, with D tentatively TRBD1 (6 bases). The germline CDR1 and CDR2 sequences are SGHAT and FQNNGV. The V end was cut by 2 bases, the J end by 2 bases, with 15 bases between. This CDR3 region has 16 residues.

CDR3 in amino acids: CASSYPRWGSSYNSPLHF. In DNA, the CDR3 is TGTGCCAGCAGTTACCCCCGCTGGGGGTCGTCCTATAATTCACCCCTCCACTTT. The chain recombines TRBV6-2 or TRBV6-3 with TRBJ1-6; weak D call: TRBD1 (5 bases). This CDR3 spans 18 amino acids. The V end lost 2 bases, the J end lost 1 base, and 15 bases lay between the germline ends. Germline V gene data show CDR1 as MNHEY and CDR2 as SVGEGT.

The CDR3 is CSYQQGFGNEQFF. CDR3 bases: TGCAGCTACCAGCAGGGTTTTGGCAATGAGCAGTTCTTC. This rearrangement joins TRBV29-1 to TRBJ2-1; D is perhaps TRBD1 (5 bases). The CDR3 is 13 amino acids. Germline V gene sequence: CDR1 SQVTM, CDR2 ANQGSEA. With 8 bases removed from V and 6 bases from J, the gap between germline ends came to 17 bases.

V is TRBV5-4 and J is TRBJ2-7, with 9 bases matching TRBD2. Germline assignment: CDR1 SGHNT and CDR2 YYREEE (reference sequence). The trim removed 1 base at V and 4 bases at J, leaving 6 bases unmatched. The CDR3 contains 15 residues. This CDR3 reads CASSLSGGGGYEQYF. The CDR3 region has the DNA TGTGCCAGCAGCTTGAGCGGCGGGGGGGGTTACGAGCAGTACTTC.

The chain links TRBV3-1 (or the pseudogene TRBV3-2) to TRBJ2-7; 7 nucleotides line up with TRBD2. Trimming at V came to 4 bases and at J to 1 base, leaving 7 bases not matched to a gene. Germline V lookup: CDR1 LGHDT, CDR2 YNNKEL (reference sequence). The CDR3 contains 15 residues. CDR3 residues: CASSRWEAGSYEQYF. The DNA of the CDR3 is TGTGCCAGCAGCCGCTGGGAAGCGGGGTCCTACGAGCAGTACTTC.

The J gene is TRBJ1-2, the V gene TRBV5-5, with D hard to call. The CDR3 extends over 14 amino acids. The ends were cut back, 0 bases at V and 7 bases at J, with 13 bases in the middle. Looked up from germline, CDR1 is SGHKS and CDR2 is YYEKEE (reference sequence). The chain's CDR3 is CASSLAPIGSGYTF. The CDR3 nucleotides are TGTGCCAGCAGCTTGGCCCCCATAGGGAGTGGCTACACCTTC.

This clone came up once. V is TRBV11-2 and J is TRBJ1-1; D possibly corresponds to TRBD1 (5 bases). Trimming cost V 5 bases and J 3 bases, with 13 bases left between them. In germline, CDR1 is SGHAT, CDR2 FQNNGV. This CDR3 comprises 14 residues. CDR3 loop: CASSEGQGHTEAFF. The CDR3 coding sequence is TGTGCCAGCAGCGAGGGCCAGGGTCACACTGAAGCTTTCTTT. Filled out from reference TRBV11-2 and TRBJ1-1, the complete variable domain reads EAGVAQSPRYKIIEKRQSVAFWCNPISGHATLYWYQQILGQGPKLLIQFQNNGVVDDSQLPKDRFSAERLKGVDSTLKIQPAKLEDSAVYLCASSEGQGHTEAFFGQGTRLTVV.

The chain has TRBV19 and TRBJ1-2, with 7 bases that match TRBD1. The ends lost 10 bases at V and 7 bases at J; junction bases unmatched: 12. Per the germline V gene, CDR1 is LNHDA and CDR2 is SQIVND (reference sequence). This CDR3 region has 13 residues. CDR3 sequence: CATVTGHSGGYTF. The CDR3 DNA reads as TGTGCCACGGTGACAGGGCATTCGGGTGGCTACACCTTC.

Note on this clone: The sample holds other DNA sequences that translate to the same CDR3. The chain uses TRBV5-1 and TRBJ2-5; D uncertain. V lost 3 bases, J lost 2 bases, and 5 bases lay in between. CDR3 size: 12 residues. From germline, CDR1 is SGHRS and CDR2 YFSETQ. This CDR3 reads CASSSQQETQYF. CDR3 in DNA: TGCGCCAGCAGCTCCCAACAAGAGACCCAGTACTTC.

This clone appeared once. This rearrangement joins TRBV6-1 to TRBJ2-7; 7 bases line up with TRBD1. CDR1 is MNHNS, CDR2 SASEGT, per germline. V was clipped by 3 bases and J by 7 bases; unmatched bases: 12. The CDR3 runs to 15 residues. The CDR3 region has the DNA TGTGCCAGCAGTGATAGACAGGGCTTTTCTTGGGAGCAGTACTTC. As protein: CASSDRQGFSWEQYF.

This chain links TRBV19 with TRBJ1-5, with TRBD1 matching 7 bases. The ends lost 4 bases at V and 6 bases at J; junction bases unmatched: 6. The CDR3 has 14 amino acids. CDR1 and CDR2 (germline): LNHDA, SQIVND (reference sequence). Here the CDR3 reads CASSNTGDGQPQHF. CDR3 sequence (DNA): TGTGCCAGTAGTAACACAGGGGACGGTCAGCCCCAGCATTTT.

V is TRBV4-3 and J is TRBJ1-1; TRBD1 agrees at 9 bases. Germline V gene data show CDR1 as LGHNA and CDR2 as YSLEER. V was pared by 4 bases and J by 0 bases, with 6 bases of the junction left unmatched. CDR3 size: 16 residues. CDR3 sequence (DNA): TGCGCCAGCAGCCCTGACAGGGGGGGACTGAACACTGAAGCTTTCTTT. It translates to CASSPDRGGLNTEAFF.

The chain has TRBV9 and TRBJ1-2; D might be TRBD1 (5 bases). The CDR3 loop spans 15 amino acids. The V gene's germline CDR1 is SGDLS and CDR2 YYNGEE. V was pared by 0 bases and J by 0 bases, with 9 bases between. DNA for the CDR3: TGTGCCAGCAGCGTAGATCCGGGGGCTAACTATGGCTACACCTTC. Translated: CASSVDPGANYGYTF.

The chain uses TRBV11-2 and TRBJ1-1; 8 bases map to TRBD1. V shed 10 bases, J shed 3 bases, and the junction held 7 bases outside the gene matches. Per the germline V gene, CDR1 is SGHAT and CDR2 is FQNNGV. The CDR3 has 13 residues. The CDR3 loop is CATSRGLDTEAFF. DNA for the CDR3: TGTGCCACCTCCAGGGGGCTTGACACTGAAGCTTTCTTT.

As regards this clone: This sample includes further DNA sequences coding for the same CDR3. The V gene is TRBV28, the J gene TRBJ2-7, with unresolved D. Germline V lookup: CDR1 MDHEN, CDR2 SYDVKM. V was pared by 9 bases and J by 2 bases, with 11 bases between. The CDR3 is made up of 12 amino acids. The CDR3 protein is CASLDRTYEQYF. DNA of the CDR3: TGTGCCAGTTTGGACCGGACCTACGAGCAGTACTTC. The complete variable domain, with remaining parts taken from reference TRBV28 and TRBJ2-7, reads DVKVTQSSRYLVKRTGEKVFLECVQDMDHENMFWYRQDPGLGLRLIYFSYDVKMKEKGDIPEGYSVSREKKERFSLILESASTNQTSMYLCASLDRTYEQYFGPGTRLTVT.

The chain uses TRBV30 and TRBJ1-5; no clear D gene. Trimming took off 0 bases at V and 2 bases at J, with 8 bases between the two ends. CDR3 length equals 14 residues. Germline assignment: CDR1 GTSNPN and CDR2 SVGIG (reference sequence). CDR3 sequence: CAWSVHRGNQPQHF. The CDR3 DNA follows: TGTGCCTGGAGTGTACATCGAGGCAATCAGCCCCAGCATTTT.

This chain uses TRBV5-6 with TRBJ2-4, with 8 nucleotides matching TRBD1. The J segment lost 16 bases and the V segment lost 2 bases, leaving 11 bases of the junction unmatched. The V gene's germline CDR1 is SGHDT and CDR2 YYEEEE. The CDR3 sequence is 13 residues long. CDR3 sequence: CASSFAGQGISYF. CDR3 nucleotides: TGTGCCAGCAGCTTCGCTGGACAGGGTATTTCATACTTC.

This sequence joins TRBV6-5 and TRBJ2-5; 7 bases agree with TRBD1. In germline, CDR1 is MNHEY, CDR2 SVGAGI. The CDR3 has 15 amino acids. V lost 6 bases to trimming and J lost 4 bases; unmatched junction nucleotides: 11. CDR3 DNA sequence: TGTGCCAGCAGGAGAGACAGGGCCGGGGTAGAGACCCAGTACTTC. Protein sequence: CASRRDRAGVETQYF.

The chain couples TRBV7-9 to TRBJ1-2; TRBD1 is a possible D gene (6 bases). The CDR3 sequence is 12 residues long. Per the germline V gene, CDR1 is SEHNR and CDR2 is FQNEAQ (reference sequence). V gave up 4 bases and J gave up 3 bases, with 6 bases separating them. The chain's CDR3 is CASSSGDYGYTF. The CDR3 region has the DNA TGTGCCAGCAGCTCAGGGGACTATGGCTACACCTTC.

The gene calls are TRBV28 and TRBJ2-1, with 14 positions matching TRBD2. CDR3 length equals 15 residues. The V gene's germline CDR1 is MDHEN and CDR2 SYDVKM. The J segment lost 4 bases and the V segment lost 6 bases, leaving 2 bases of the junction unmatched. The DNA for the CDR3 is TGTGCCAGCAGGACTAGCGGGGGGGCATACAATGAGCAGTTCTTC. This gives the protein CASRTSGGAYNEQFF.

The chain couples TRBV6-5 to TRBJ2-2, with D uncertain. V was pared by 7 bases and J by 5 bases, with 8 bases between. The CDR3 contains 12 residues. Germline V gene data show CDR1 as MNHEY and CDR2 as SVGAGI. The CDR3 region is CASTAFTGELFF. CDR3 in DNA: TGTGCCAGCACTGCATTTACCGGGGAGCTGTTTTTT.

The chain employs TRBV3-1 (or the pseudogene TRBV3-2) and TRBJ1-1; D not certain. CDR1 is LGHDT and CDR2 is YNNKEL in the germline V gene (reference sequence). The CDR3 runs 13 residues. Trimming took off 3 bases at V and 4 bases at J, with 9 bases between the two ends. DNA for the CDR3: TGTGCCAGCAGCCACCGGGGAGGCACTGAAGCTTTCTTT. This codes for CASSHRGGTEAFF.